This T cell receptor (beta chain) emerged from a study of a mutant IDH1 vaccine in newly diagnosed glioma. For the study at large: Former treatment meant radiotherapy, temozolomide, or both; the majority had gotten both.

Note on this clone: Antigen: not known.

This CDR3 is 15 amino acids long. V shed 3 bases and J 5 bases; nucleotides not matched to a gene: 7. Germline V CDR1 and CDR2: SGHRS, YFSETQ. The time point is: week 11, during vaccination. Every vaccine dose comprised 300 ug of mutant IDH1 20-mer peptide plus topical imiquimod. Those who donated had recent WHO grade 3 or 4 IDH1-mutant, ATRX-lost astrocytomas. Sequenced by immunoSEQ multiplex PCR; TCRdb stores in-frame clones only, minus some. The table lists over 60,000 clones, 70% to 90% of them singletons. V and J are TRBV5-1 and TRBJ2-1; 8 nucleotides agree with TRBD1. Sequencing was performed on PBMCs, taken from a glioma patient whose treatment included an IDH1 peptide vaccine. The clonotype comes from a man in his forties or fifties with glioma. For the CDR3, the DNA is TGCGCCAGCAGCTCCCGACAGGGGCCCCACAATGAGCAGTTCTTC. Protein sequence: CASSSRQGPHNEQFF.